This entry concerns a single TCR beta chain. Its antigen is currently unknown. The sample comes from a study of T cell responses to AZD1222 COVID-19 vaccine. Study results and caveats: The number of AZD1222 recipients seropositive at baseline was only five to seven. Spike-specific TCR repertoires showed rising breadth and depth after two AZD1222 doses.

Clones were sequenced by immunoSEQ multiplex PCR, and TCRdb holds only the in-frame ones, with some missing. This table has under 150,000 clones, around nine tenths appearing once. V lost 6 bases and J 15 bases, leaving 26 bases between the germline ends. CDR3 size: 15 residues. Germline CDR1 KGHSH, CDR2 LQKENI. The TCR comes from an adult who received the AZD1222 COVID-19 vaccine. V usage is TRBV18 and J usage is TRBJ1-4, with D tentatively TRBD1 (6 bases). Here the sequenced sample was peripheral blood, taken 28 days after the second AZD1222 dose. CDR3 residues: CASSETPGHGERVFF. CDR3 sequence (DNA): TGTGCCAGCTCCGAGACGCCGGGACATGGGGAAAGGGTGTTTTTT.